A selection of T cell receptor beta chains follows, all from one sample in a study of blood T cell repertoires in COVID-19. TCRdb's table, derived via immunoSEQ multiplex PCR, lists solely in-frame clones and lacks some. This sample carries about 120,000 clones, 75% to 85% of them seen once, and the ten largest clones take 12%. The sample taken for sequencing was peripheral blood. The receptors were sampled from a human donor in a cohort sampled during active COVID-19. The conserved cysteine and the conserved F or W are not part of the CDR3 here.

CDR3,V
ASSLYVMRGDRVTDTQY,TRBV11-2
ASSVPGYNEQF,TRBV27
ASSLLGGKAGELF,TRBV7-2
ASTPGDYEGYYEQY,TRBV27
ASSYSTGPYEQY,TRBV6-5
ASSLVMIAGLEYQETQY,TRBV5-6
ASSPSGGGYT,TRBV7-9
ASSPRIAGGQSLAKNIQY,TRBV18
ASSGPGAHEQY,TRBV10-1
ASTSSGQGAKEQY,TRBV28
ASSADNTDTQY,TRBV5-1
ASSNTRTDEKLF,TRBV5-1
ASSLGATGELF,TRBV14
SAALVSEQY,TRBV20-1
ASSVGAGRRTYNEQF,TRBV5-1
ASSSGLLETQY,TRBV7-2
ASSYSGGGKEKLF,TRBV6-5
ASRPGQGINNGKLF,TRBV19
ASSLGTGGPSTLH,TRBV4-1
ASRVAGGLDEQF,TRBV6-5
ASSLDRRNSPLH,TRBV4-1
ASSTAPGLFYEQY,TRBV11-2
ASSPNADYVDEQF,TRBV5-1
ASSQSQGGPYEQY,TRBV7-9
ATSDGPVGTGGGNTIY,TRBV24-1
ASSQGSLALPTDTQY,TRBV3-1/TRBV3-2
ASSLRWLAGGSGELF,TRBV7-2
ASSQGLTGKGGYT,TRBV3-1/TRBV3-2
SASSLAGNPQETQY,TRBV20-1
SVSGTGGKGTQY,TRBV29-1
AWTSSYNEQF,TRBV2
ASSLASSKVFYGYT,TRBV7-9
ASKGAGGSYEQY,TRBV19
ASSWGTGGAGNQPQH,TRBV5-4
ASSLHRGTEAF,TRBV12-3/TRBV12-4
ASSLVQGGHEQY,TRBV5-1
ATSEASGGPDTQY,TRBV24-1
ASSLGGGPLYYQPQH,TRBV7-6
ASSLSTGGNTEAF,TRBV7-6
ASSYSSPLAGGTHNEQF,TRBV6-2/TRBV6-3
AISERGDDGYT,TRBV10-3
ASSQDPFGQLSYEQY,TRBV3-1/TRBV3-2
ASSRGHGSSYEQY,TRBV27
ASSETGTYNSPLH,TRBV6-1
ASSVRAGGTDTQY,TRBV9
ASSGTGGGEKLF,TRBV9
ALGGSGNTIY,TRBV2
SASGGTVYEQY,TRBV20-1
ASSYGQAIMNTQY,TRBV6-6
ASSEAPVQGSATNEKLF,TRBV6-1
ASSQREGNTEAF,TRBV3-1/TRBV3-2
ASSYSGVTEAF,TRBV6-2/TRBV6-3
ASSARDRRANYGYT,TRBV2
ASSAGLVGEQY,TRBV7-9